The entry that follows covers one TCR beta chain sequence. What it binds is unknown. Some clones are missing from TCRdb's copy, which holds only in-frame ones; the method was immunoSEQ multiplex PCR. Of about 120,000 clones detected, 70% to 90% appear once; the ten largest clones hold roughly 2%. This sample is part of a study of cytomegalovirus exposure and HLA in healthy donors. For the study at large: According to later analysis, the same platform produced the 120 validation and 666 first-cohort repertoires. Study-level points and caveats: The authors enumerated roughly 180 TCR beta chains as linked to cytomegalovirus.

Unmatched junction bases numbered 7, after V lost 4 bases and J lost 3 bases. Germline CDR1 is ENHRY and CDR2 is SYGVKD. The CDR3 extends over 15 amino acids. The chain uses TRBV10-3 and TRBJ2-7, with TRBD1 matching 9 bases. The receptor's source is a woman in her thirties in good health and CMV-seronegative. Sequencing used PBMCs. The CDR3 DNA sequence: TGTGCCATCAGTGCGGACAGGGGCGCGAACTACGAGCAGTACTTC. As protein: CAISADRGANYEQYF.